Described below is a single TCR beta chain sequence and its context. This specimen belongs to a study of OX40 agonist ivuxolimab in advanced cancers. Across the whole study: Earlier anti-PD-1, anti-PD-L1 or anti-CTLA-4 therapy was permitted; roughly 42% had received some.

Sequencing was performed with immunoSEQ multiplex PCR; in TCRdb, only in-frame clones are kept and a portion is missing. The sample has some 8,200 clones, 80% to 90% seen once. The germline CDR1 and CDR2 sequences are SGHTA and FQGNSA. The CDR3 runs 14 residues. Between the trimmed V and J ends, which lost 7 bases and 5 bases, there was a span of 14 bases. Patients had blood sampled at baseline and again on cycle 4 day 1 and cycle 7 day 1. V usage is TRBV7-2 and J usage is TRBJ1-4; no clear D gene. This TCR was sampled from an adult with an advanced solid tumor such as melanoma, head and neck, liver or kidney cancer. The sequenced sample was CD4+ or CD8+ T cells sorted from blood, obtained in a trial of the OX40 agonist ivuxolimab. CDR3 region: CASTLHPANEKLFF. The CDR3 DNA is TGTGCCAGCACCCTTCACCCCGCGAATGAAAAACTGTTTTTT.